The next 11 T cell receptor beta chains were all read from a single sample in a study of T cells in Graves' hyperthyroidism and ophthalmopathy. Amplification of TCR beta CDR3 regions used RNA as the template. Initially, a first-round RT-PCR of the TCR CDR3 employed the HTBI primer set. TCRdb reprocessed the multiplex PCR reads via MiXCR and lists one record per CDR3 protein. The data contain roughly 700,000 distinct CDR3 sequences, approximately 15% of them seen just once; the ten biggest clones take up roughly 16%. Sample: blood. The receptor set was obtained from a man in his fifties or sixties with Graves' hyperthyroidism.

The V and J genes are TRBV3-1 and TRBJ1-1; TRBD1 is a possible D gene (5 bases). Per the germline V gene, CDR1 is LGHDT and CDR2 is YNNKEL (reference sequence). The V gene lost 1 base and the J gene lost 12 bases, with 12 bases spanning the gap. The CDR3 length is 12 residues. The CDR3 bases are TGTGCCAGCAGCCAAGGTAGGGACGGGACTTTCTTT. Its translation: CASSQGRDGTFF.

The chain uses TRBV5-8 and TRBJ1-2; 8 bases are shared with TRBD1. This CDR3 has 17 amino acids. V shed 6 bases and J 0 bases; nucleotides not matched to a gene: 13. Per the germline V gene, CDR1 is SGHTS and CDR2 is YDEGEE. The CDR3 DNA reads TGTGCCAGCACCGAGACAGGGGCCGCCCGAGCTAACTATGGCTACACCTTC. It is translated as CASTETGAARANYGYTF.

This clonotype was found a few times. The gene calls are TRBV6-1 and TRBJ1-5; 8 bases line up with TRBD1. CDR3 length: 16 amino acids. The ends lost 7 bases at V and 5 bases at J; junction bases unmatched: 13. Germline CDR1 reads MNHNS; CDR2 reads SASEGT. The CDR3 sequence: CASTPWSRGRDQPQHF. Here the CDR3 DNA reads TGTGCCAGCACCCCATGGAGCAGGGGGCGAGATCAGCCCCAGCATTTT.

This clonotype was observed a few times. V and J are TRBV6-1 and TRBJ2-3; no reliable D call. V was shortened by 6 bases and J by 2 bases, with 24 bases between the two germline ends. Germline V lookup: CDR1 MNHNS, CDR2 SASEGT. The length of the CDR3 is 18 residues. The CDR3 region has the DNA TGTGCCAGCAGGGGCCTGACCTCCTACTTTCTGAACACAGATACGCAGTATTTT. It codes for CASRGLTSYFLNTDTQYF.

This clonotype was seen a few times. CDR3 nucleotide sequence: TGTGCCAGCAGTTTGGCAGACTTCTATGGCTACACCTTC. This gives the protein CASSLADFYGYTF. The chain uses TRBV28 and TRBJ1-2; D not certain. The V gene's germline CDR1 is MDHEN and CDR2 SYDVKM. V lost 3 bases to trimming and J lost 4 bases, with 9 bases between them. The CDR3 runs to 13 residues.

Note on this clonotype: A read error may produce the germline difference seen at one junction end. The chain has TRBV27 and TRBJ2-3; D call uncertain. Germline CDR1 is MNHEY and CDR2 is SMNVEV (reference sequence). There are 12 residues in the CDR3. CDR3 DNA sequence: TGTGCCAGCAGCTCTCGAAGAGATATGCAGTATTTT. Translating it yields CASSSRRDMQYF.

This clonotype was detected ten times or more. The chain couples TRBV12-3 or TRBV12-4 to TRBJ1-5, with a weak D call TRBD1 (6 bases). The V end was cut by 6 bases, the J end by 7 bases, with 10 bases between. The length of the CDR3 is 12 residues. CDR3 in DNA: TGTGCCAGCAGAACGGGGGGCCAGCCCCAGCATTTT. Its protein is CASRTGGQPQHF.

This clonotype was detected a few times. This chain uses TRBV19 with TRBJ2-7; D might be TRBD1 (5 bases). Germline V lookup: CDR1 LNHDA, CDR2 SQIVND (reference sequence). The CDR3 covers 14 residues. Trimming removed 7 bases from V and 1 base from J, with 14 bases in between. CDR3 in DNA: TGTGCCAGTACCTTCAGGGTAGGATCCTACGAGCAGTACTTC. The encoded protein is CASTFRVGSYEQYF.

This clonotype has a count of ten or more. The CDR3 loop is CASTLRDRNLNYGYTF. In DNA form, the CDR3 reads TGTGCCAGCACCCTTCGAGACAGAAATCTTAACTATGGCTACACCTTC. V gene TRBV2 combines with J gene TRBJ1-2, with D perhaps TRBD1 (5 bases). The germline gives CDR1 SNHLY, CDR2 FYNNEI. The CDR3 runs 16 residues. Deletions cut 7 bases from V and 1 base from J, with 19 bases between.

This clonotype was detected many times. The CDR3 coding sequence is TGTGCCAGCAGTGACCGGGACAGGGGTTCCTACGAGCAGTACTTC. Translated: CASSDRDRGSYEQYF. The chain uses TRBV6-2 or TRBV6-3 and TRBJ2-7, with 10 bases aligning to TRBD1. CDR1 and CDR2 (germline): MNHEY, SVGEGT. V shed 5 bases, J shed 1 base, and the junction held 5 bases outside the gene matches. The CDR3 has 15 residues.

This clonotype was seen many times. This rearrangement joins TRBV20-1 to TRBJ2-7; TRBD1 matches 9 bases. V gave up 3 bases and J gave up 3 bases; unmatched junction bases: 6. CDR3 length: 14 residues. Germline V lookup: CDR1 DFQATT, CDR2 SNEGSKA (reference sequence). For the CDR3, the DNA is TGCAGTGCTAGCCGGGACAGGGTTAACTACGAGCAGTACTTC. It encodes CSASRDRVNYEQYF.